The 14 T cell receptor beta chains reported below all come from one sample, sequenced in a study of T cell responses to AZD1222 COVID-19 vaccine. Assay: immunoSEQ multiplex PCR; the TCRdb copy retains only in-frame clones and omits some. Among about 84,000 clones listed, roughly 88% were seen once. This sample comprised peripheral blood, obtained 28 days after the second AZD1222 dose. The receptor set was obtained from an adult who received the AZD1222 COVID-19 vaccine.

The rearrangement links TRBV10-3 to TRBJ1-1; tentatively, D is TRBD1 (6 bases). The germline CDR1 and CDR2 sequences are ENHRY and SYGVKD. Trimming removed 3 bases from V and 4 bases from J, with 18 bases in between. The CDR3 consists of 16 residues. The DNA of the CDR3 is TGTGCCATCAGTGATTCTGGGGGGCTGAGGCCCACTGAAGCTTTCTTT. This encodes CAISDSGGLRPTEAFF.

The gene calls are TRBV27 and TRBJ2-1; the D is unclear. V lost 1 base, J lost 5 bases, and 12 bases lay in between. Germline V gene data show CDR1 as MNHEY and CDR2 as SMNVEV (reference sequence). This CDR3 is 15 amino acids long. CDR3 amino acids: CASSLFTTKNNEQFF. DNA for the CDR3: TGTGCCAGCAGTTTATTCACCACCAAGAACAATGAGCAGTTCTTC.

The CDR3 loop reads CASSLGLAEASYNEQFF. The CDR3 DNA is TGTGCCAGCAGCCTGGGGCTAGCTGAAGCTTCCTACAATGAGCAGTTCTTC. The rearrangement uses TRBV3-1 (or the pseudogene TRBV3-2) and TRBJ2-1, with D perhaps matching TRBD1 or TRBD2 (5 bases each). CDR1 is LGHDT, CDR2 YNNKEL, per germline (reference sequence). Trimming removed 4 bases at V and 1 base at J, with 17 bases between. The CDR3 extends over 17 amino acids.

The gene calls are TRBV14 and TRBJ1-4; TRBD1 aligns across 9 bases. The V gene's germline CDR1 is SGHDN and CDR2 FVKESK. The V segment lost 4 bases and the J segment 8 bases; nucleotides outside the gene matches: 8. This CDR3 spans 15 amino acids. The CDR3 DNA reads as TGTGCCAGCAGCCTGGGACAGGGTAGACAGGAAAAACTGTTTTTT. It specifies CASSLGQGRQEKLFF.

This chain links TRBV15 with TRBJ1-4, with unresolved D. V lost 0 bases and J 8 bases, leaving 7 bases between the germline ends. The CDR3 covers 13 residues. The germline CDR1 and CDR2 sequences are LNHNV and YYDKDF (reference sequence). In DNA form, the CDR3 reads TGTGCCACCAGCAGAGATCTCCAGGAAAAACTGTTTTTT. The encoded protein is CATSRDLQEKLFF. Complete variable domain (other parts from reference TRBV15 and TRBJ1-4): DAMVIQNPRYQVTQFGKPVTLSCSQTLNHNVMYWYQQKSSQAPKLLFHYYDKDFNNEADTPDNFQSRRPNTSFCFLDIRSPGLGDTAMYLCATSRDLQEKLFFGSGTQLSVL.

CDR3 nucleotide sequence: TGTGCCAGCACCTATGGGTTCAGCTCTGGAAACACCATATATTTT. Translating gives CASTYGFSSGNTIYF. The chain couples TRBV5-8 to TRBJ1-3; no firm D call. The V gene's germline CDR1 is SGHTS and CDR2 YDEGEE. V was clipped by 6 bases and J by 0 bases, with 13 bases between them. This CDR3 contains 15 residues.

The chain is built from TRBV7-2 and TRBJ2-7; no firm D call. V lost 2 bases, J lost 3 bases, and 5 bases lay in between. The germline V gene has CDR1 SGHTA and CDR2 FQGNSA. This CDR3 is built from 12 residues. The DNA for the CDR3 is TGTGCCAGCAGCTTAAGTGACTACGAGCAGTACTTC. It codes for CASSLSDYEQYF.

The chain employs TRBV18 and TRBJ1-1; weak D call: TRBD1 (6 bases). This CDR3 is built from 15 residues. V gave up 0 bases and J gave up 4 bases, with 12 bases separating them. CDR1 is KGHSH, CDR2 LQKENI, per germline. In DNA, the CDR3 is TGTGCCAGCTCACCACCCAGGGGAAGGAGCACTGAAGCTTTCTTT. This translates into CASSPPRGRSTEAFF.

The chain carries TRBV29-1 and TRBJ2-1, with TRBD1 matching over 8 bases. The CDR3 length is 12 residues. Germline CDR1 SQVTM, CDR2 ANQGSEA. The chain's CDR3 is CRGGQAYGEQFF. CDR3 nucleotides: TGCAGGGGGGGACAGGCATACGGTGAGCAGTTCTTC.

The chain employs TRBV19 and TRBJ1-1; possibly TRBD1 for D (6 bases). This CDR3 has 15 residues. CDR1 and CDR2 (germline): LNHDA, SQIVND (reference sequence). V lost 4 bases, J lost 0 bases, and 12 bases lay in between. The CDR3 is CASSKAGAMNTEAFF. The CDR3 DNA reads as TGTGCCAGTAGTAAGGCAGGGGCCATGAACACTGAAGCTTTCTTT.

This chain connects TRBV28 to TRBJ2-3, with D possibly TRBD2 on 6 matching bases. Per germline, CDR1 MDHEN and CDR2 SYDVKM. There are 16 residues in the CDR3. V shed 6 bases and J shed 1 base, with 17 bases lying between them. The CDR3 nucleotides read TGTGCCAGCAGCCTGGTCGGGGGTGGGGGCACAGATACGCAGTATTTT. Translating gives CASSLVGGGGTDTQYF. Together with reference TRBV28 and TRBJ2-3, the CDR3 gives the full variable domain: DVKVTQSSRYLVKRTGEKVFLECVQDMDHENMFWYRQDPGLGLRLIYFSYDVKMKEKGDIPEGYSVSREKKERFSLILESASTNQTSMYLCASSLVGGGGTDTQYFGPGTRLTVL.

The CDR3, as DNA: TGTGCCAGCAGCGGTCAGGTAACCGGGGAGCTGTTTTTT. Protein product: CASSGQVTGELFF. This chain joins TRBV9 and TRBJ2-2; D uncertain. The CDR3 loop spans 13 amino acids. Germline V gene sequence: CDR1 SGDLS, CDR2 YYNGEE. The ends were cut back, 3 bases at V and 5 bases at J, with 8 bases in the middle. The whole variable domain, remainder taken from reference TRBV9 and TRBJ2-2, is DSGVTQTPKHLITATGQRVTLRCSPRSGDLSVYWYQQSLDQGLQFLIQYYNGEERAKGNILERFSAQQFPDLHSELNLSSLELGDSALYFCASSGQVTGELFFGEGSRLTVL.

This sequence joins TRBV11-2 and TRBJ2-1; possible D gene TRBD1, 5 bases. Trimming took 0 bases from V and 2 from J, leaving 8 bases between them. This CDR3 is 15 amino acids long. The germline V gene encodes CDR1 SGHAT and CDR2 FQNNGV. In nucleotides, the CDR3 is TGTGCCAGCAGCTTAGACAGGGTGACCTACAATGAGCAGTTCTTC. As protein: CASSLDRVTYNEQFF.

This clone was seen once. This chain uses TRBV3-1 (or the pseudogene TRBV3-2) with TRBJ1-6; maybe TRBD1 (5 bases). The V and J ends lost 1 base and 12 bases respectively, with 10 bases between them. Germline V gives CDR1 LGHDT, CDR2 YNNKEL (reference sequence). This CDR3 is built from 13 residues. This CDR3 reads CASSQVQVGPLHF. The CDR3 nucleotides read TGTGCCAGCAGCCAAGTACAGGTGGGACCCCTCCACTTT.